These T cell receptor beta chains were read from a single sample in a study of post-analysis software for immune sequencing data. TCRdb reprocessed the PCR reads with MiXCR, giving one entry per CDR3 protein. The sample has hundreds of thousands of distinct CDR3 sequences, around 40% seen once; the top ten hold roughly an eighth. Sequencing was performed on blood. The origin of the receptors is a girl aged 10-17 years with multiple sclerosis. Both conserved end residues are part of each CDR3. Each record gives: J gene, clone size, V gene, D gene, CDR3 protein, CDR3 DNA. A D gene is named only where the DNA matches it firmly. Size tells how often a clone was seen (once, few, many) or the class of an expanded clone, and some rows leave it out.

TRBJ2-7,few,TRBV18,TRBD2,CASSSNIAGAGFEQYF,TGTGCCAGCTCATCGAATATAGCGGGAGCGGGGTTCGAGCAGTACTTC
TRBJ1-2,few,TRBV4-1,TRBD1,CASSQMGQGKVGYTF,TGCGCCAGCAGCCAAATGGGACAGGGGAAGGTTGGCTACACCTTC
TRBJ1-1,few,TRBV20-1,TRBD1,CSARDHRGGTEAFF,TGCAGTGCTAGAGACCACAGGGGAGGGACTGAAGCTTTCTTT
TRBJ2-3,few,TRBV7-9,TRBD2,CASSSGLAGGPGTDTQYF,TGTGCCAGCAGCTCAGGACTAGCGGGAGGGCCGGGCACAGATACGCAGTATTTT
TRBJ1-5,.,TRBV20-1,.,CSATGQFNQPQHF,TGCAGTGCTACTGGACAGTTCAATCAGCCCCAGCATTTT
TRBJ2-6,.,TRBV6-2/TRBV6-3,.,CASSSFQELRASVLTF,TGTGCCAGCAGCTCGTTCCAGGAGCTCCGGGCGAGCGTCCTGACTTTC
TRBJ2-1,.,TRBV7-3,.,CASSLTPGYNEQFF,TGTGCCAGCAGCTTAACTCCAGGGTACAATGAGCAGTTCTTC
TRBJ1-1,.,TRBV12-3/TRBV12-4,.,CASELSLDRQAAFF,TGTGCCAGCGAACTATCTTTGGACCGTCAAGCGGCTTTCTTT
TRBJ2-5,few,TRBV7-9,.,CASSLNMGEVGQYF,TGTGCCAGCAGCTTAAATATGGGCGAGGTGGGGCAGTACTTC
TRBJ2-1,few,TRBV6-1,TRBD2,CASSESAGDYNEQFF,TGTGCCAGCAGTGAAAGTGCGGGAGACTACAATGAGCAGTTCTTC
TRBJ2-5,few,TRBV27,.,CASSLDSQEAQYF,TGTGCCAGCAGTTTAGACAGTCAAGAGGCCCAGTACTTC
TRBJ1-2,few,TRBV20-1,TRBD1,CSARRDRAEYGYTF,TGCAGTGCTAGGAGGGACAGAGCAGAGTATGGCTACACCTTC
TRBJ2-5,.,TRBV24-1,.,CATSLLGRIRYNEQYF,TGTGCCACCAGTTTGCTCGGGCGGATACGCTACAATGAGCAGTACTTC
TRBJ1-2,.,TRBV4-1,TRBD1,CASSHPGQGRYGYTF,TGCGCCAGCAGCCACCCAGGACAGGGTCGATATGGCTACACCTTC
TRBJ2-3,.,TRBV9,.,CASSAGLFTDTQYF,TGTGCCAGCAGCGCCGGACTGTTCACAGATACGCAGTATTTT
TRBJ2-7,.,TRBV20-1,TRBD1,CSAPSGTGVYEQYF,TGCAGTGCGCCCTCCGGGACAGGGGTCTACGAGCAGTACTTC
TRBJ2-7,.,TRBV18,TRBD2,CASKSGTSGTYEQYF,TGTGCCAGCAAATCAGGGACTAGCGGGACCTACGAGCAGTACTTC
TRBJ2-1,.,TRBV20-1,TRBD2,CSARDALAGLSGSEQFF,TGCAGTGCTAGAGATGCCCTAGCGGGATTATCGGGGAGTGAGCAGTTCTTC
TRBJ1-2,.,TRBV7-2,.,CASSLGAEAGYGYTF,TGTGCCAGCAGCTTAGGGGCAGAGGCCGGCTATGGCTACACCTTC
TRBJ2-7,.,TRBV10-3,TRBD1,CAIMKDRDACEQYF,TGTGCCATCATGAAGGACAGGGATGCCTGCGAGCAGTACTTC
TRBJ2-1,.,TRBV28,.,CASSLVSSNNEQFF,TGTGCCAGCAGTCTGGTGAGCAGCAACAATGAGCAGTTCTTC
TRBJ2-7,.,TRBV15,TRBD2,CATSPGLAGGSEQYF,TGTGCCACAAGCCCGGGACTAGCGGGAGGTTCCGAGCAGTACTTC
TRBJ2-1,.,TRBV4-2,TRBD2,CASSAYTSGRLDNEQFF,TGTGCCAGCAGCGCCTACACTAGCGGGAGGTTAGACAATGAGCAGTTCTTC
TRBJ2-7,once,TRBV2,.,CASSWTPSSYEQYF,TGTGCCAGCAGTTGGACCCCGAGCTCCTACGAGCAGTACTTC
TRBJ2-3,.,TRBV29-1,TRBD2,CSVSGTSGSSTDTQYF,TGCAGCGTCTCCGGGACTAGCGGTTCTAGCACAGATACGCAGTATTTT
TRBJ1-5,.,TRBV28,.,CASSIRPLGNNQPQHF,TGTGCCAGCAGTATCCGCCCTTTGGGCAACAATCAGCCCCAGCATTTT
TRBJ2-3,.,TRBV7-9,.,CASSPQPPDTQYF,TGTGCCAGCAGCCCTCAGCCCCCAGATACGCAGTATTTT
TRBJ2-1,many,TRBV7-2,TRBD2,CASSRLAGSYNEQFF,TGTGCCAGCAGTCGACTAGCGGGATCCTACAATGAGCAGTTCTTC
TRBJ2-3,few,TRBV5-6,TRBD2,CASSATSGKTDTQYF,TGTGCCAGCAGCGCGACTAGCGGGAAGACAGATACGCAGTATTTT
TRBJ2-3,.,TRBV5-1,.,CASIPGAGDTDTQYF,TGCGCCAGCATCCCGGGCGCGGGTGACACAGATACGCAGTATTTT
TRBJ2-3,few,TRBV10-3,.,CAISESGVTDTQYF,TGTGCCATCAGTGAGTCGGGCGTCACAGATACGCAGTATTTT
TRBJ2-5,few,TRBV12-3/TRBV12-4,TRBD2,CASSPRGSGTSGSEQYF,TGTGCCAGCAGCCCAAGGGGGAGCGGGACTAGCGGGAGTGAGCAGTACTTC
TRBJ2-7,.,TRBV28,.,CASSFADNTYEQYF,TGTGCCAGCAGTTTCGCCGATAACACCTACGAGCAGTACTTC
TRBJ1-4,few,TRBV5-1,.,CASSLAATYREKLFF,TGCGCCAGCAGCTTGGCTGCGACCTATAGAGAAAAACTGTTTTTT
TRBJ1-5,few,TRBV4-2,.,CASSQELGRITQPQHF,TGTGCCAGCAGCCAAGAATTAGGGCGTATTACTCAGCCCCAGCATTTT
TRBJ1-1,.,TRBV7-2,.,CASSLARWAGRRTEAFF,TGTGCCAGCAGCTTAGCTCGGTGGGCAGGGAGAAGGACTGAAGCTTTCTTT
TRBJ2-5,.,TRBV10-3,.,CAMGRGYQETRYF,TGCGCCATGGGACGGGGGTACCAAGAGACCCGGTACTTC
TRBJ1-2,.,TRBV10-3,.,CAIAGNLNGYTF,TGTGCCATCGCAGGGAATTTAAATGGCTACACCTTC
TRBJ2-7,few,TRBV5-1,.,CASSFAGTYEQYF,TGCGCCAGCAGCTTTGCAGGCACCTACGAGCAGTACTTC
TRBJ2-7,few,TRBV18,.,CASSPPGRPHEQYF,TGTGCCAGCTCACCACCTGGTAGGCCCCACGAGCAGTACTTC
TRBJ2-1,.,TRBV3-1,.,CASSRASRDEQFF,TGTGCCAGCAGCCGAGCTAGCAGGGATGAGCAGTTCTTC
TRBJ2-4,.,TRBV5-1,.,CASSWERVRGQQYF,TGCGCCAGCAGCTGGGAACGGGTCCGCGGTCAGCAGTACTTC
TRBJ2-1,few,TRBV5-1,TRBD2,CASSLIAGGTYNEQFF,TGCGCCAGCAGCTTGATAGCGGGAGGCACCTACAATGAGCAGTTCTTC
TRBJ2-3,.,TRBV5-6,TRBD2,CASSLGLAGGHVDTQYF,TGTGCCAGCAGCCTCGGACTAGCGGGAGGGCATGTAGATACGCAGTATTTT
TRBJ2-4,.,TRBV10-3,TRBD1,CAISKPRQGAYEQYF,TGTGCCATCAGTAAGCCAAGACAGGGGGCATATGAGCAGTACTTC
TRBJ1-2,.,TRBV5-1,TRBD1,CASTSQQGAYGYTF,TGCGCCAGCACCTCACAACAGGGGGCGTATGGCTACACCTTC
TRBJ1-6,once,TRBV5-1,.,CASSLDAPGYNSPLHF,TGCGCCAGCAGCTTGGATGCCCCGGGATATAATTCACCCCTCCACTTT
TRBJ2-1,once,TRBV6-5,.,CASSYGGHEQFF,TGTGCCAGCAGTTACGGGGGACATGAGCAGTTCTTC
TRBJ2-5,.,TRBV7-6,.,CASSPDRGTPYQETQYF,TGTGCCAGCAGCCCAGATAGGGGGACACCCTACCAAGAGACCCAGTACTTC
TRBJ2-7,.,TRBV2,.,CASTLNRSLLREQYF,TGTGCCAGCACCCTCAACAGGTCCCTACTGCGGGAGCAGTACTTC